Following are 16 T cell receptor beta chains from one sample sequenced in a study of cytomegalovirus exposure and HLA in healthy donors. Vbeta (60) and Jbeta (13) primers were used in the PCR. Some clones are missing from TCRdb's copy, which holds only in-frame ones; the method was immunoSEQ multiplex PCR. The sample carries roughly 120,000 clones, about three quarters recorded once. The sequenced sample was PBMCs. These receptors all come from a man aged 40-50 years in good health and CMV-seropositive.

This clone was seen only a few times. The rearrangement joins TRBV7-9 to TRBJ2-3; 10 nucleotides agree with TRBD2. Unmatched junction bases numbered 10, after V lost 7 bases and J lost 3 bases. Germline lookup yields CDR1 SEHNR and CDR2 FQNEAQ (reference sequence). The CDR3 is 16 amino acids. CDR3 in DNA: TGTGCCAGCACACCAAGCGGGAGGGCCGAAACAGATACGCAGTATTTT. As protein: CASTPSGRAETDTQYF.

With regard to this clone: Additional DNA sequences in this sample encode the identical CDR3. V gene TRBV5-1 combines with J gene TRBJ1-1; perhaps TRBD1 as D (5 bases). CDR3 size: 14 residues. Germline lookup yields CDR1 SGHRS and CDR2 YFSETQ. The V end was cut by 0 bases, the J end by 4 bases, with 10 bases between. The CDR3 DNA follows: TGCGCCAGCAGCTTGGTAGGGGTGAGCACTGAAGCTTTCTTT. This translates into CASSLVGVSTEAFF.

V and J are TRBV29-1 and TRBJ2-7, with D maybe TRBD1 (5 bases). This CDR3 region has 12 residues. The V gene lost 4 bases and the J gene lost 4 bases, with 11 bases spanning the gap. Germline values: CDR1 SQVTM, CDR2 ANQGSEA. For the CDR3, the DNA is TGCAGCGTTGTCTTACAGGATTACGAGCAGTACTTC. Translation gives CSVVLQDYEQYF.

Here the CDR3 DNA reads TGTGCCAGTAGTCGACAGGGGATTAACGCTGAAGCTTTCTTT. It yields the protein CASSRQGINAEAFF. The J gene is TRBJ1-1, the V gene TRBV19; 8 nucleotides line up with TRBD1. The germline CDR1 and CDR2 sequences are LNHDA and SQIVND (reference sequence). This CDR3 spans 14 amino acids. After removal of 5 bases from V and 6 bases from J, the junction contained 8 bases not matched to a gene.

In its sample, this clone was seen a few times. The J gene is TRBJ2-7, the V gene TRBV4-2, with a possible D match to TRBD1 (6 bases). The CDR3 totals 14 residues. Germline loops: CDR1 LGHNA, CDR2 YNFKEQ. Deletions cut 4 bases from V and 6 bases from J, with 16 bases between. CDR3 amino acids: CASSPVRGTSEQYF. CDR3 DNA sequence: TGTGCCAGCAGCCCCGTTAGGGGGACCTCCGAGCAGTACTTC.

This clone has a handful of counts. J is TRBJ2-4 and V is TRBV5-6, with D unclear. The germline CDR1 and CDR2 sequences are SGHDT and YYEEEE. Trimming removed 1 base from V and 6 bases from J, with 5 bases in between. The CDR3 is 12 amino acids. The CDR3 region has the DNA TGTGCCAGCAGCTTGTCCGGAAACATTCAGTACTTC. Translation gives CASSLSGNIQYF.

The chain is built from TRBV18 and TRBJ1-3; D is uncertain. Between the trimmed V and J ends, which lost 4 bases and 0 bases, there was a span of 4 bases. Germline CDR1 is KGHSH and CDR2 is LQKENI. The CDR3 covers 13 residues. CDR3 amino acids: CASSQSSGNTIYF. CDR3 nucleotide sequence: TGTGCCAGCTCACAGAGCTCTGGAAACACCATATATTTT.

A single count supports this clone. The chain is built from TRBV6-5 and TRBJ1-1; 8 nucleotides align to TRBD1. The J segment lost 4 bases and the V segment lost 5 bases, leaving 6 bases of the junction unmatched. Looked up from germline, CDR1 is MNHEY and CDR2 is SVGAGI. The CDR3 spans 14 residues. Written as DNA, the CDR3 is TGTGCCAGCAGTGACAGACAGGGGAGCACTGAAGCTTTCTTT. This sequence encodes CASSDRQGSTEAFF.

This clone was seen once. The chain employs TRBV29-1 and TRBJ2-7, with TRBD2 matching over 8 bases. V was clipped by 6 bases and J by 7 bases; unmatched bases: 11. Germline CDR1 and CDR2: SQVTM and ANQGSEA. There are 13 residues in the CDR3. The CDR3 spells CSVRRPGGAEQYF. The DNA of the CDR3 is TGCAGCGTGCGGAGGCCGGGGGGGGCTGAGCAGTACTTC.

This clone was seen just once. CDR3 residues: CASSLGGGNYEQYF. CDR3 DNA sequence: TGTGCCAGCAGTCTCGGCGGGGGAAACTACGAGCAGTACTTC. This chain joins TRBV27 and TRBJ2-7, with TRBD2 matching 7 bases. This CDR3 spans 14 amino acids. Trimming took 5 bases from V and 3 from J; bases not matched to a gene: 7. Germline assignment: CDR1 MNHEY and CDR2 SMNVEV (reference sequence).

The rearrangement joins TRBV5-1 to TRBJ2-7, with D unclear. The germline V gene encodes CDR1 SGHRS and CDR2 YFSETQ. Trimming removed 0 bases at V and 3 bases at J, with 7 bases between. This CDR3 is built from 13 residues. The CDR3 is CASSLGVNYEQYF. DNA of the CDR3: TGCGCCAGCAGCTTGGGAGTTAACTACGAGCAGTACTTC.

This clone appeared once. The chain combines TRBV6-6 with TRBJ1-1, with D unclear. Germline V gene sequence: CDR1 MNHNY, CDR2 SVGAGI (reference sequence). V was shortened by 9 bases and J by 1 base, with 9 bases between the two germline ends. The CDR3 has 12 amino acids. CDR3 DNA sequence: TGTGCCAGTTCCTCGGGGAACACTGAAGCTTTCTTT. Translation: CASSSGNTEAFF.

This clone has only a few counts. The rearrangement joins TRBV10-3 to TRBJ1-1; 10 bases are a match to TRBD1. The V gene end was trimmed by 9 bases and the J gene end by 1 base; junction bases not matched to a gene: 5. The CDR3 contains 14 residues. In germline, CDR1 is ENHRY, CDR2 SYGVKD. Here the CDR3 DNA reads TGTGCCATACACCGGGACAGGGGGAACACTGAAGCTTTCTTT. This sequence encodes CAIHRDRGNTEAFF.

For this clone: One junction end disagrees with the germline gene, perhaps due to a read error. CDR3 in DNA: TGTGTCAGTAGTAGCGGGGACGAGCAGTACTTC. The encoded protein is CVSSSGDEQYF. The gene calls are TRBV19 and TRBJ2-7, with 8 nucleotides matching TRBD2. This CDR3 spans 11 amino acids. CDR1 and CDR2 (germline): LNHDA, SQIVND (reference sequence).

A few counts support this clone. The rearrangement links TRBV25-1 to TRBJ2-7; D is possibly TRBD1 (6 bases). The CDR3 runs to 16 residues. Germline CDR1 MGHDK, CDR2 SYGVNS. Trimming took 5 bases from V and 2 from J, leaving 19 bases between them. CDR3 residues: CASSLTQGGIPYEQYF. The CDR3 bases are TGTGCCAGCAGTCTAACCCAAGGGGGAATTCCCTACGAGCAGTACTTC.

This chain joins TRBV23-1 and TRBJ2-7, with a possible D match to TRBD1 (6 bases). TRBV23-1 is an open reading frame, and its role is uncertain. This CDR3 is 15 amino acids long. Trimming removed 6 bases from V and 0 bases from J, with 15 bases in between. This CDR3 reads CASSHGQPLSYEQYF. The DNA of the CDR3 is TGCGCCAGCAGCCACGGACAGCCCCTCTCCTACGAGCAGTACTTC.